The clone carrying this TCR beta chain was found a few times. The genes and germline here are from mouse. The read terminates 4 residues before the CDR3 end, so the remaining end is supplied by the germline J gene. This entry belongs to a study of CD8+ T cells in alopecia areata. Markers used for sorting pooled cutaneous lymph node cells were CD4, CD8alpha, NKG2D, NKG2ACE and others. cDNA serving as the sequencing template came from extracted, reverse transcribed RNA. TCRdb's table, derived via immunoSEQ multiplex PCR, lists solely in-frame clones and lacks some. The sample holds over 250,000 clones, and no clone turns up only once. Per germline, CDR1 FNHDT and CDR2 SITEND (reference sequence). This CDR3 region has 14 residues.

The material sequenced was CD4+ T cells sorted from a lymph node. The sequence came from a C3H/HeJ mouse with alopecia areata. The strain is characterized by the MHC haplotype H2-k. The chain combines TRBV19 with TRBJ2-5, with 9 bases fitting TRBD2. This CDR3 reads CASSPDWGPDTQYF. The part of the CDR3 DNA that was read is TGTGCCAGCAGCCCCGACTGGGGGCCGGAC.